The next 30 T cell receptor beta chains were all read from a single sample in a study of blood T cell repertoires in COVID-19. Here immunoSEQ multiplex PCR was the method, and the copy in TCRdb shows in-frame clones only, minus some. This sample has under 60,000 clones, with about 85% found just once. Sequencing was performed on peripheral blood. The receptor set was obtained from a human donor with acute or convalescent COVID-19. The donor label of this sample is uncertain.

The chain carries TRBV9 and TRBJ1-1, with D maybe TRBD1 (6 bases). This CDR3 region has 13 residues. Germline values: CDR1 SGDLS, CDR2 YYNGEE. V lost 4 bases and J lost 4, with 11 bases in between. The CDR3 is CASSRTGPTEAFF. The CDR3 DNA sequence: TGTGCCAGCAGCCGAACAGGGCCCACTGAAGCTTTCTTT.

The chain is built from TRBV13 and TRBJ2-2; 7 nucleotides agree with TRBD1. Germline CDR1 PRHDT, CDR2 FYEKMQ (reference sequence). The junction had 5 bases not matched to a gene; V was cut back by 6 bases and J by 1 base. The CDR3 runs 15 residues. The CDR3 bases are TGTGCCAGCAGAAAGAGACAGGGGAACACCGGGGAGCTGTTTTTT. Protein sequence: CASRKRQGNTGELFF.

The chain has TRBV12-3 or TRBV12-4 and TRBJ2-1; D not certain. CDR3 length: 12 residues. Trimming shortened V by 3 bases and J by 5 bases, and 5 bases separated the two germline ends. The CDR3 DNA follows: TGTGCCAGCAGTTTCGGAGACAATGAGCAGTTCTTC. Residues: CASSFGDNEQFF.

The V gene is TRBV24-1, the J gene TRBJ2-2; tentatively, D is TRBD1 (5 bases). The CDR3 has 14 residues. Germline CDR1 and CDR2: KGHDR and SFDVKD. The V end lost 6 bases, the J end lost 4 bases, and 11 bases lay between the germline ends. CDR3 in DNA: TGTGCCACCAGTAGGGGCAGGGCCACCGGGGAGCTGTTTTTT. Protein: CATSRGRATGELFF.

The DNA for the CDR3 is TGTGCCAGCAGCCAAGATCCGGGGAGGGAATCACCCCTCCACTTT. This encodes CASSQDPGRESPLHF. This sequence joins TRBV3-1 (or the pseudogene TRBV3-2) and TRBJ1-6; unclear D gene. Trimming stripped 0 bases from V and 10 bases from J, with 13 bases between. From germline, CDR1 is LGHDT and CDR2 YNNKEL (reference sequence). The CDR3 is 15 residues long.

V and J are TRBV5-1 and TRBJ2-2, with 7 bases lining up with TRBD1. The length of the CDR3 is 14 residues. The junction had 4 bases not matched to a gene; V was cut back by 4 bases and J by 4 bases. Germline V gives CDR1 SGHRS, CDR2 YFSETQ. The CDR3 is CASSPGQSTGELFF. CDR3 in DNA: TGCGCCAGCAGCCCGGGACAGTCCACCGGGGAGCTGTTTTTT.

The chain couples TRBV28 to TRBJ1-5, with D possibly being TRBD1 (6 bases). In germline, CDR1 is MDHEN, CDR2 SYDVKM. Between the trimmed V and J ends, which lost 8 bases and 2 bases, there was a span of 22 bases. The CDR3 covers 17 residues. In nucleotides, the CDR3 is TGTGCCAGCGGACCACGGAGACAGGTGGGGGGCAATCAGCCCCAGCATTTT. This sequence encodes CASGPRRQVGGNQPQHF.

The genes are TRBV3-1 (or the pseudogene TRBV3-2) and TRBJ2-6; the D gene is possibly TRBD1 (5 bases). V lost 2 bases and J lost 2, with 10 bases in between. CDR1 is LGHDT, CDR2 YNNKEL, per germline (reference sequence). The CDR3 contains 16 residues. Here the CDR3 DNA reads TGTGCCAGCAGCCAATCCTGGGGCACTGGGGCCAACGTCCTGACTTTC. This codes for CASSQSWGTGANVLTF.

CDR3 protein: CASSKGQETGQPQHF. CDR3 DNA sequence: TGTGCCAGTAGTAAGGGACAGGAGACAGGACAGCCCCAGCATTTT. The V call is TRBV19, the J call TRBJ1-5; TRBD1 matches 8 bases. Trimming removed 4 bases from V and 7 bases from J; junction bases left unmatched: 9. From germline, CDR1 is LNHDA and CDR2 SQIVND (reference sequence). The CDR3 spans 15 residues. The complete variable domain, with remaining parts taken from reference TRBV19 and TRBJ1-5, reads DGGITQSPKYLFRKEGQNVTLSCEQNLNHDAMYWYRQDPGQGLRLIYYSQIVNDFQKGDIAEGYSVSREKKESFPLTVTSAQKNPTAFYLCASSKGQETGQPQHFGDGTRLSIL.

The chain links TRBV6-2 or TRBV6-3 to TRBJ2-1; TRBD1 is a possible D gene (7 bases). The CDR3 runs 13 residues. Per the germline V gene, CDR1 is MNHEY and CDR2 is SVGEGT. Trimming removed 5 bases at V and 7 bases at J, with 12 bases between. The CDR3 is CASSVQGTNEQFF. DNA of the CDR3: TGTGCCAGCAGTGTACAGGGGACTAATGAGCAGTTCTTC.

This chain joins TRBV11-2 and TRBJ1-4, with D possibly matching TRBD1 (5 bases). CDR1 and CDR2 (germline): SGHAT, FQNNGV. V gave up 7 bases and J gave up 2 bases, with 8 bases separating them. This CDR3 is built from 13 residues. Here the CDR3 DNA reads TGTGCCAGCACCCGACAGACTAATGAAAAACTGTTTTTT. This codes for CASTRQTNEKLFF.

The genes are TRBV5-6 and TRBJ1-5, with TRBD1 matching 7 bases. Germline V gene lookup returns CDR1 SGHDT and CDR2 YYEEEE. J was trimmed by 11 bases and V by 5 bases; bases with no gene match: 16. The length of the CDR3 is 15 residues. The chain's CDR3 is CASSSERTGPKTQHF. The CDR3 nucleotides read TGTGCCAGCAGTTCAGAGCGGACAGGTCCCAAAACCCAGCATTTT. Looking up the rest from reference TRBV5-6 and TRBJ1-5 gives the full variable domain: DAGVTQSPTHLIKTRGQQVTLRCSPKSGHDTVSWYQQALGQGPQFIFQYYEEEERQRGNFPDRFSGHQFPNYSSELNVNALLLGDSALYLCASSSERTGPKTQHFGDGTRLSIL.

This sequence joins TRBV19 and TRBJ2-7; 9 positions match TRBD2. Germline-derived CDR1 and CDR2 are LNHDA and SQIVND (reference sequence). CDR3 size: 14 residues. Trimming took 7 bases from V and 3 from J; bases not matched to a gene: 7. CDR3 loop: CASKRREGRYEQYF. CDR3 nucleotides: TGTGCCAGTAAAAGGCGGGAGGGTCGCTACGAGCAGTACTTC.

J is TRBJ1-6 and V is TRBV28; D perhaps matches TRBD1 (6 bases). V lost 5 bases and J 7 bases, leaving 15 bases between the germline ends. Germline loops: CDR1 MDHEN, CDR2 SYDVKM. The CDR3 spans 15 residues. This CDR3 is CASSPPGQRNSPLHF. The DNA for the CDR3 is TGTGCCAGCAGTCCTCCGGGACAAAGGAATTCACCCCTCCACTTT.

The chain recombines TRBV5-1 with TRBJ2-2, with 10 bases lining up with TRBD1. Germline CDR1 reads SGHRS; CDR2 reads YFSETQ. The length of the CDR3 is 15 residues. Trimming at V came to 4 bases and at J to 4 bases, leaving 4 bases not matched to a gene. The CDR3 loop is CASSPGQGGTGELFF. DNA for the CDR3: TGCGCCAGCAGCCCAGGACAGGGGGGCACCGGGGAGCTGTTTTTT.

The chain couples TRBV27 to TRBJ2-1, with TRBD2 matching 13 bases. V shed 6 bases and J 7 bases; nucleotides not matched to a gene: 9. The CDR3 spans 16 residues. Germline assignment: CDR1 MNHEY and CDR2 SMNVEV (reference sequence). DNA for the CDR3: TGTGCCAGCAGCCGACCCGGGACTAGCGGGATTAATGAGCAGTTCTTC. Protein sequence: CASSRPGTSGINEQFF.

The chain joins TRBV27 to TRBJ1-5, with 8 bases lining up with TRBD1. The length of the CDR3 is 15 residues. The V gene's germline CDR1 is MNHEY and CDR2 SMNVEV (reference sequence). With 3 bases clipped from V and 5 bases from J, the junction kept 6 bases outside the gene matches. The DNA of the CDR3 is TGTGCCAGCAGTTTCCAGGGGGCGTTAGATCAGCCCCAGCATTTT. It specifies CASSFQGALDQPQHF.

This sequence joins TRBV20-1 and TRBJ2-1; 7 nucleotides line up with TRBD2. CDR3 size: 11 residues. From germline, CDR1 is DFQATT and CDR2 SNEGSKA (reference sequence). V was pared by 0 bases and J by 12 bases, with 2 bases of the junction left unmatched. The DNA for the CDR3 is TGCAGTGCTAGAGATTCGGGGGGGCAGTTCTTC. Protein product: CSARDSGGQFF.

The chain couples TRBV11-2 to TRBJ1-2; TRBD1 is a possible D gene (5 bases). The V gene lost 5 bases and the J gene lost 0 bases, with 22 bases spanning the gap. Germline assignment: CDR1 SGHAT and CDR2 FQNNGV. This CDR3 region has 18 residues. CDR3 in amino acids: CASSTYPNQGPPNYGYTF. The CDR3 DNA sequence: TGTGCCAGCAGCACCTACCCAAATCAGGGCCCTCCTAACTATGGCTACACCTTC.

The count of this clone is one. CDR3 bases: TGCACCAGCAGCCAAGATTTGGCCAGGGGGCGAAACACTGAAGCTTTCTTT. As protein: CTSSQDLARGRNTEAFF. This sequence joins TRBV1 and TRBJ1-1; the tabulated D call, TRBD1, remains unverified against the DNA. TRBV1 is a pseudogene segment. The CDR3 is made up of 17 amino acids.

The rearrangement links TRBV7-2 to TRBJ1-5; D is unclear. The CDR3 is 14 amino acids. The V end was cut by 2 bases, the J end by 2 bases, with 7 bases between. CDR1 SGHTA and CDR2 FQGNSA come from the germline V gene. The CDR3: CASSLYSGNQPQHF. CDR3 DNA sequence: TGTGCCAGCAGCTTATACAGTGGCAATCAGCCCCAGCATTTT.

The chain links TRBV29-1 to TRBJ1-2; D might be TRBD1 (6 bases). The CDR3 runs to 16 residues. Deletions cut 3 bases from V and 2 bases from J, with 19 bases between. Germline V CDR1 and CDR2: SQVTM, ANQGSEA. Here the CDR3 reads CSVDPFGQGRNYGYTF. The DNA for the CDR3 is TGCAGCGTTGACCCTTTCGGGCAGGGGCGCAACTATGGCTACACCTTC.

This chain's CDR3 is CASSQLTGGANEKLFF. DNA of the CDR3: TGTGCCAGCAGTCAACTAACAGGGGGAGCTAATGAAAAACTGTTTTTT. The chain employs TRBV5-8 and TRBJ1-4; TRBD1 aligns across 8 bases. The J segment lost 3 bases and the V segment lost 5 bases, leaving 9 bases of the junction unmatched. CDR3 length: 16 residues. Germline values: CDR1 SGHTS, CDR2 YDEGEE.

The chain employs TRBV7-3 and TRBJ2-3, with D unresolved. V was pared by 5 bases and J by 0 bases, with 15 bases between. The length of the CDR3 is 16 residues. Germline-derived CDR1 and CDR2 are SGHTA and FQGTGA. CDR3 sequence (DNA): TGTGCCAGCAGCCGCACCGGGTTCGGGAGCACAGATACGCAGTATTTT. Translating it yields CASSRTGFGSTDTQYF.

The count of this clone is one. The CDR3 is CASSFDRGYEQFF. As DNA, the CDR3 is TGTGCCAGCAGCTTTGACAGGGGCTATGAGCAGTTCTTC. The V and J genes are TRBV11-3 and TRBJ2-1; 8 bases map to TRBD1. V gave up 3 bases and J gave up 8 bases; unmatched junction bases: 3. The CDR3 runs to 13 residues. CDR1 is SGHNT and CDR2 is YENEEA in the germline V gene. Looking up the rest from reference TRBV11-3 and TRBJ2-1 gives the full variable domain: EAGVVQSPRYKIIEKKQPVAFWCNPISGHNTLYWYLQNLGQGPELLIRYENEEAVDDSQLPKDRFSAERLKGVDSTLKIQPAELGDSAVYLCASSFDRGYEQFFGPGTRLTVL.

CDR3 DNA sequence: TGTGCCAGTAGTATAGTACAGGACCCTGGAAACACCATATATTTT. Translation gives CASSIVQDPGNTIYF. The V and J genes are TRBV19 and TRBJ1-3; D is perhaps TRBD1 (5 bases). Germline V gene data show CDR1 as LNHDA and CDR2 as SQIVND (reference sequence). V lost 1 base, J lost 2 bases, and 9 bases lay in between. The length of the CDR3 is 15 residues.

The J gene is TRBJ2-3, the V gene TRBV18, with D maybe TRBD2 (5 bases). Trimming removed 1 base from V and 2 bases from J, with 16 bases in between. This CDR3 region has 17 residues. Looked up from germline, CDR1 is KGHSH and CDR2 is LQKENI. The CDR3 reads CASSPRLRTGYTDTQYF. Here the CDR3 DNA reads TGTGCCAGCTCACCACGATTACGGACGGGATACACAGATACGCAGTATTTT.

In this sample, this clone turned up a few times. The V gene is TRBV27, the J gene TRBJ2-2; 9 nucleotides line up with TRBD1. The J segment lost 1 base and the V segment lost 10 bases, leaving 13 bases of the junction unmatched. The CDR3 covers 17 residues. From germline, CDR1 is MNHEY and CDR2 SMNVEV (reference sequence). This CDR3 is CATSDRPGQGNTGELFF. The CDR3 region has the DNA TGTGCCACCTCAGACCGGCCGGGACAGGGGAACACCGGGGAGCTGTTTTTT.

V usage is TRBV30 and J usage is TRBJ1-2; D not certain. Germline CDR1 is GTSNPN and CDR2 is SVGIG (reference sequence). The CDR3 runs to 13 residues. Trimming left V 0 bases short and J 2 bases short, with 7 bases between. For the CDR3, the DNA is TGTGCCTGGAGTGTTTGGCGGAACTATGGCTACACCTTC. Protein: CAWSVWRNYGYTF.

J is TRBJ1-2 and V is TRBV24-1, with TRBD1 as a possible D gene (5 bases). The germline CDR1 and CDR2 sequences are KGHDR and SFDVKD. Deletions cut 4 bases from V and 4 bases from J, with 15 bases between. This CDR3 has 15 amino acids. The CDR3 spells CATSDRKGPLYGYTF. The CDR3 coding sequence is TGTGCCACCAGTGACCGAAAGGGGCCACTCTATGGCTACACCTTC.